This entry concerns a single T cell receptor (beta chain). Its antigen is still unknown. Base-call qualities are not available, and no considerably larger clone is one nucleotide away. V is cut back by 3 bases and J by 4 bases, with 5 bases in the junction unmatched. The germline V gene encodes CDR1 MDHEN and CDR2 SYDVKM. The CDR3 contains 15 residues, cysteine and phenylalanine counted. Of the read, only the CDR3 DNA is kept; its 45 bases are in frame from base 1. TCR beta libraries were generated from genomic DNA with the immunoSEQ kit, following the manufacturer's recommendations. To prepare libraries, a first multiplex PCR with proprietary primers was run, followed by a second PCR that added unique barcodes, and a bead cleanup was done after each round. Each sample batch included a kit-provided positive control reaction and a negative control reaction. The final libraries were assessed on an Agilent 4200 TapeStation D1000 ScreenTape, pooled by volume, and quantified by qPCR. Sequencing ran on an Illumina NextSeq500 with a MidOutput 150-cycle cartridge, using 156 Read1 and 15 Index1 cycles with kit custom primers. The pooled library was loaded at 0.85 to 1 pM, with a 20% PhiX control spiked in. The authors' analysis ran thus. Vendor-processed data were analyzed in R, with a clonotype defined as all T cells sharing the same CDR3 nucleotide sequence. For clone abundance analyses, frequencies were normalized to the 10,000 most abundant clones in each sample. Public T cell clones, averaging fewer than five per sample, were removed before analysis. An abundance difference of at least 32-fold between compartments was the criterion for calling clonotypes tumor-enriched or baseline blood-enriched. A beta-binomial differential abundance model was used to identify clonotypes that expanded or contracted between blood time points. Similarity between tumor and blood repertoires was quantified using the Baroni-Urbani and Buser coefficient, and groups were compared with two-tailed Wilcoxon tests in R. TCRdb stores this immuneACCESS table with in-frame sequences only. Part of the clones is absent; in the studies checked, under half of the shortfall reflects unresolved V genes, and no reason is known for the rest. That table furnishes V, J and clone size, whereas the DNA furnished D and trimming. The sample table holds tens of thousands of clones, of which 89% were seen once. The biggest ten clones account for 5.5% to 7% of the sample.

These data are taken from a study of radiation and T cells in renal cell carcinoma (dated by TCRdb to about 2020). Broadly, across the study: A total of 53 samples underwent TCR beta sequencing, made up of some 26 tumors and roughly 27 peripheral blood samples. The last blood draw occurred 4 weeks after radiation, at the same time as nephrectomy. In the 55 or so samples combined, 4 million to 5 million unique CDR3 nucleotide sequences were found, encoding 2.5 million or so unique CDR3 amino acid sequences. Paper-wide results and their limitations: Dynamics of the blood repertoire were not tracked past 4 weeks after treatment. In blood, the top tumor clonotypes increased from baseline to 2 weeks after radiation and then shrank by 4 weeks, which suggests a temporary expansion of tumor-resident clones. Effects of radiation dose or scheduling on the TCR repertoire could not be addressed with the single-armed trial design. No pretreatment tumor biopsies were available, so the baseline intratumoral presence of clonotypes could not be determined.

Interpreted using the paper, the time point label stands for: blood 4 weeks post-SBRT, at nephrectomy. This specimen's treatment or condition label, interpreted: 15 Gy SBRT to primary tumor, nephrectomy 4 weeks later. The samples were obtained from a clinical trial, where primary renal cell carcinomas were treated with 15 Gy stereotactic body radiation therapy and then removed by nephrectomy 4 weeks afterward. Serial peripheral blood from radiation-treated patients was sampled at baseline, 2 weeks and 4 weeks after SBRT to track tumor-enriched clonotypes. Renal cell carcinoma with clear cell pathology was present in all patients. Genomic DNA for TCR sequencing was prepared using the QIAamp DNA Blood Mini Kit (Qiagen). Only samples passing all quality control checks were included in the analyses.

The sequencing used blood, collected from a patient whose treatment included radiotherapy and nephrectomy. The V and J genes are TRBV28 and TRBJ1-3, with 8 bases aligning to TRBD1. The TCR was taken from a woman in her seventies with renal cell carcinoma. At the DNA level, the sequence is TGTGCCAGCAGTTTCGGACAGGGAAGGGGAAACACCATATATTTT. It translates as CASSFGQGRGNTIYF.